This T cell receptor (beta chain) appears in the sequencing data of a study of technical replicates of blood from several donors. V lost 10 bases to trimming and J lost 5 bases, with 15 bases between them. Germline lookup yields CDR1 SGHTS and CDR2 YDEGEE. The CDR3 has 12 residues. The repertoire was sequenced with immunoSEQ multiplex PCR; TCRdb's copy has only in-frame clones and lacks some. The sample comprises 55,000 to 75,000 clones, over 90% of which are singletons, and about 4.4% rests with the top ten. The gene calls are TRBV5-8 and TRBJ2-5, with a possible D match to TRBD2 (6 bases). The specimen sequenced was PBMCs. This sequence originates from a human donor in good health. Some clones in this sample may be carry-over from other donors' samples. CDR3: CAGGVGWETQYF. For the CDR3, the DNA is TGTGCCGGAGGGGTTGGCTGGGAGACCCAGTACTTC.